A single TCR beta chain is shown here with its context. Some clones are missing from TCRdb's copy, which holds only in-frame ones; the method was immunoSEQ multiplex PCR. Here the sample spans about 45,000 clones, roughly nine tenths being singletons. The record originates from a study of blood T cell repertoires in COVID-19. CDR3 length: 18 residues. V dropped 2 bases and J dropped 2 bases, with 22 bases sitting between them. Germline-derived CDR1 and CDR2 are ENHRY and SYGVKD. The rearrangement joins TRBV10-3 to TRBJ2-7; D possibly corresponds to TRBD1 (5 bases). The source is a man aged 50-60 years with COVID-19, enrolled during active disease. The specimen was peripheral blood. CDR3 amino acids: CAISEKGPRSLITYEQYF. In DNA, the CDR3 is TGTGCCATCAGTGAGAAGGGGCCCCGCTCCCTGATTACCTACGAGCAGTACTTC.